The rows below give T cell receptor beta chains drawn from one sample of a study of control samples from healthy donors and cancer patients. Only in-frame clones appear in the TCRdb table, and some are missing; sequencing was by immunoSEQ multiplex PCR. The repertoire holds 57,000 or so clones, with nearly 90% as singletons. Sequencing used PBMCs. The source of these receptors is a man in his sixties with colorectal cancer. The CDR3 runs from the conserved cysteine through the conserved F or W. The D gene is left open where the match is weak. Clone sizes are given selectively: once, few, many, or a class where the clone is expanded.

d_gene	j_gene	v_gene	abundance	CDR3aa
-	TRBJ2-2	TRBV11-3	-	CASSHDRRNTGELFF
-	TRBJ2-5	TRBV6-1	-	CASSEARLDGETQYF
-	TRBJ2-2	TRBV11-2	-	CASTKQNTGELFF
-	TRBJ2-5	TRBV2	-	CASSQKGTNPQYF
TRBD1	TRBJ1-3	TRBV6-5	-	CAINRGPGNTIYF
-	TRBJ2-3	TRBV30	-	CAWSVGRAGKAQYF
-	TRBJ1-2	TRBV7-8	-	CASRKEDGGRGYGYTF
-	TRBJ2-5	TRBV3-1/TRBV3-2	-	CASSQARGRGYQETQYF
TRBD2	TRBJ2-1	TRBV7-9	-	CASSLGGVMFNEQFF
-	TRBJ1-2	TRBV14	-	CASSPLRGYTF
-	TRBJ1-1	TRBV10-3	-	CAISDLAQGWAEAFF
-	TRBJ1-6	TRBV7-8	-	CASRTQRSFNSPLHF
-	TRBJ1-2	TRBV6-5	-	CASYPRQASYYGYTF
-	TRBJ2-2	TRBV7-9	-	CASSSPRVAGELFF
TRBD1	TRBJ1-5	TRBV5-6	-	CASSLTGEGQPQHF
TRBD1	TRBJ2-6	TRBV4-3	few	CASSQAGQGVPGANVLTF
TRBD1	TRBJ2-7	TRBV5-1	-	CASSEGGQIYEQYF
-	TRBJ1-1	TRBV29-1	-	CSVGDPGGQAFF
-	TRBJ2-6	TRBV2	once	CASSSGFAGANVLTF
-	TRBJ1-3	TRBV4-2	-	CASSQRTAGNTIYF
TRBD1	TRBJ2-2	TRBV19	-	CATYNTGTGKRSGELFF
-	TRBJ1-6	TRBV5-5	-	CASSLTSEGFAYNSPLHF
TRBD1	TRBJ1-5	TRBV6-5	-	CASSSAGQRNQPQHF
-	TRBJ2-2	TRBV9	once	CASSISGELFF
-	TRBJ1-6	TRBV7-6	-	CASSPDRSSYNSPLHF
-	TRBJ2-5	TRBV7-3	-	CASTLRGGQEGGAQYF
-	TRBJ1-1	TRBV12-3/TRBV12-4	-	CASSLREGTEAFF
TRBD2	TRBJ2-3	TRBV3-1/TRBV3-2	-	CASSPLAGRPDTQYF
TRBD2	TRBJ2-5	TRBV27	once	CASRASGGGQETQYF
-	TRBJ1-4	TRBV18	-	CASSPRGALNEKLFF
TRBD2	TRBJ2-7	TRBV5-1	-	CASRHTSGYGAYEQYF
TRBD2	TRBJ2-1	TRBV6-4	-	CASSDSGGGAFNEQFF
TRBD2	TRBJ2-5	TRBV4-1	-	CASSSQRGGLETQYF
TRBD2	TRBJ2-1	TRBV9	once	CASSVTGTSTYNEQFF
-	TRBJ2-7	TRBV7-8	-	CASSLGGGASSYEQYF
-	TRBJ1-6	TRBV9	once	CASSVDLSYNSPLHF
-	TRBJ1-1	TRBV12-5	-	CASALGNTEAFF
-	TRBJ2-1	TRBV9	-	CASSPLPENEQFF
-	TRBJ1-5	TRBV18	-	CASSRAADYQPQHF